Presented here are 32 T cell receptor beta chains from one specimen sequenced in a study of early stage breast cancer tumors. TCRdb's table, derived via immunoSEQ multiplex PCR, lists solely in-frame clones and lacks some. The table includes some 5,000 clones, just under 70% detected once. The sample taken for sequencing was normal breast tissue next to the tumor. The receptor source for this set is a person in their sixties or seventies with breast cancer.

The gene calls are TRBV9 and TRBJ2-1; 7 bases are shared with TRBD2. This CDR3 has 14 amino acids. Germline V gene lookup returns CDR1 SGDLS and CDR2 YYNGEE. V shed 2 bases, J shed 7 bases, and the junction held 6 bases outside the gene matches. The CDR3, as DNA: TGTGCCAGCAGCGTTGGACTAGGAAGTAATGAGCAGTTCTTC. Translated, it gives CASSVGLGSNEQFF.

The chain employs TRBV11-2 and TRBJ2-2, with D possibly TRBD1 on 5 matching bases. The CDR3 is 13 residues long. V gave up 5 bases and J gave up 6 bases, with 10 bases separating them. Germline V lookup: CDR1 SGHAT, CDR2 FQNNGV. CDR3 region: CASSPRAAGELFF. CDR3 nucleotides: TGTGCCAGCAGCCCCAGGGCGGCCGGGGAGCTGTTTTTT.

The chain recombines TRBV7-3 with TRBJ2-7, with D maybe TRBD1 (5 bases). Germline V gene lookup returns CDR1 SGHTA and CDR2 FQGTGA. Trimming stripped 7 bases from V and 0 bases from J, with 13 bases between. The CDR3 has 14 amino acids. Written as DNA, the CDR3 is TGTGCCAGCACCAACCAGGGATTCTCCTACGAGCAGTACTTC. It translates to CASTNQGFSYEQYF. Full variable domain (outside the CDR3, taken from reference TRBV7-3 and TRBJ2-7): GAGVSQTPSNKVTEKGKYVELRCDPISGHTALYWYRQSLGQGPEFLIYFQGTGAADDSGLPNDRFFAVRPEGSVSTLKIQRTERGDSAVYLCASTNQGFSYEQYFGPGTRLTVT.

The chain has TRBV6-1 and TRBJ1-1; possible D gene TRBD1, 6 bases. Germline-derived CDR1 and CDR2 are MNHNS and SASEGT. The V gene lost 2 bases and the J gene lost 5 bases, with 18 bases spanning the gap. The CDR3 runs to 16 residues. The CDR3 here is CASSEYGGTGYTEAFF. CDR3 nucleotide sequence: TGTGCCAGCAGTGAATATGGAGGCACAGGGTATACTGAAGCTTTCTTT.

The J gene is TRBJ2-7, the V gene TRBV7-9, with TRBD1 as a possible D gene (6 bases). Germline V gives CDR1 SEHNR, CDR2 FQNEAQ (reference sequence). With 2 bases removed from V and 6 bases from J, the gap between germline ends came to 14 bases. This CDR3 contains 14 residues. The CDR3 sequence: CASSLLLGAGEQYF. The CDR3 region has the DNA TGTGCCAGCAGCTTATTGCTGGGGGCGGGCGAGCAGTACTTC.

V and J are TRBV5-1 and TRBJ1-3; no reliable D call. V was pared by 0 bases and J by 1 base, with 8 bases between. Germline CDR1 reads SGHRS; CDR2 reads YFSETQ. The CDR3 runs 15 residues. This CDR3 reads CASSLGQTSGNTIYF. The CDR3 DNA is TGCGCCAGCAGCTTGGGCCAGACGTCTGGAAACACCATATATTTT.

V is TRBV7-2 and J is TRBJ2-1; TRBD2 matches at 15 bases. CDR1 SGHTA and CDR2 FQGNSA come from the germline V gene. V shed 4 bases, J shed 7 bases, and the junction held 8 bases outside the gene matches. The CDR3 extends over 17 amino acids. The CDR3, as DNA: TGTGCCAGCAGCTCGACGGGACTAGCGGGAGGAAGAAATGAGCAGTTCTTC. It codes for CASSSTGLAGGRNEQFF.

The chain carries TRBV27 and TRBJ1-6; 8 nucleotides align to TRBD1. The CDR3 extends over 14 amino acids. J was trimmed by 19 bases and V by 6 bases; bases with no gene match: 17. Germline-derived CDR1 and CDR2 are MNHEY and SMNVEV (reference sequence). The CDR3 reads CASSLNFMDRDLHF. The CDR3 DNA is TGTGCCAGCAGCCTAAACTTTATGGACAGGGACCTTCACTTT.

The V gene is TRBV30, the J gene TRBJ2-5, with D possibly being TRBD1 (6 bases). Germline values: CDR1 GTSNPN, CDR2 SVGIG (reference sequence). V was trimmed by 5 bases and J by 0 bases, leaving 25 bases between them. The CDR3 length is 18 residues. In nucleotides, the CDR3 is TGTGCCTGGCTGATCAGGCCCGACAGGCCCTCATACCAAGAGACCCAGTACTTC. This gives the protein CAWLIRPDRPSYQETQYF.

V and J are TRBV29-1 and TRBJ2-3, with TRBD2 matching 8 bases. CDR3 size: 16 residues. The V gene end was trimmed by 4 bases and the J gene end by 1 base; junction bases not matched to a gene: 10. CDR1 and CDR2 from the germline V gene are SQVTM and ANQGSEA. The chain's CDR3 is CSVGFVAGTGTDTQYF. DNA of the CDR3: TGCAGCGTTGGGTTTGTAGCGGGAACTGGCACAGATACGCAGTATTTT.

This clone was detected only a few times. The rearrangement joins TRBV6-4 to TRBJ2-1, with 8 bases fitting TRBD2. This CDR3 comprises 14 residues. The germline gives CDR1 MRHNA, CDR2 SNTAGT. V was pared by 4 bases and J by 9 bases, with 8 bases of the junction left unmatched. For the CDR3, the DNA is TGTGCCAGCAGTGCCGGGACTAGAAGTGGTGAGCAGTTCTTC. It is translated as CASSAGTRSGEQFF.

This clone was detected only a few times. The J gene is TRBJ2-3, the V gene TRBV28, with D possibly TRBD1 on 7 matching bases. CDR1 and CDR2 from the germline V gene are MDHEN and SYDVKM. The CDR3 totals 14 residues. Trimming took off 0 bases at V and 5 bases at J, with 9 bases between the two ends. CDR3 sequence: CASSLWQGGDTQYF. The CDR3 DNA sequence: TGTGCCAGCAGTTTATGGCAGGGGGGAGATACGCAGTATTTT.

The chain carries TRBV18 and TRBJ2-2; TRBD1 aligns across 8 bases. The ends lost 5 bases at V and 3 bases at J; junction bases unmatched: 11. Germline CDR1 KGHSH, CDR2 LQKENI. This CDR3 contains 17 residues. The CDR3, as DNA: TGTGCCAGCTCATCGTCCCAGGGGGCCCGCTACACCGGGGAGCTGTTTTTT. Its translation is CASSSSQGARYTGELFF.

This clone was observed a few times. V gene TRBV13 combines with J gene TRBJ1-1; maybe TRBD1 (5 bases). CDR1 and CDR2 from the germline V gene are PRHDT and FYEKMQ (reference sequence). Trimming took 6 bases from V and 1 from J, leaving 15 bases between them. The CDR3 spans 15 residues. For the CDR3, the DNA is TGTGCCAGCAGGCAAAGGGGCGGAAAGAACACTGAAGCTTTCTTT. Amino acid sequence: CASRQRGGKNTEAFF.

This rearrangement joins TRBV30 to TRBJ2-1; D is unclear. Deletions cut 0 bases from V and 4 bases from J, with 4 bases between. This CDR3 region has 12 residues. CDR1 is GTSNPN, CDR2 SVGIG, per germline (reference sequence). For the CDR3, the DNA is TGTGCCTGGAGTGTACGTTACAATGAGCAGTTCTTC. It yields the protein CAWSVRYNEQFF.

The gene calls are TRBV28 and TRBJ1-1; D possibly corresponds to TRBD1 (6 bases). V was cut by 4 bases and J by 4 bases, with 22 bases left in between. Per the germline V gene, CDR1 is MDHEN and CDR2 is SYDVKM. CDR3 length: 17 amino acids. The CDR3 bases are TGTGCCAGCAGTTCAGGGGTAGGGGGTGAGAGACGCACTGAAGCTTTCTTT. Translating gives CASSSGVGGERRTEAFF.

The CDR3, as DNA: TGTGCCAGTAGTAGGACTAGCGGGGGGGCAAAGGAGCAGTTCTTC. It is translated as CASSRTSGGAKEQFF. The V call is TRBV19, the J call TRBJ2-1; 15 bases are shared with TRBD2. The junction had 5 bases not matched to a gene; V was cut back by 4 bases and J by 10 bases. CDR3 length: 15 residues. Per the germline V gene, CDR1 is LNHDA and CDR2 is SQIVND (reference sequence). Full variable domain (rest looked up from reference TRBV19 and TRBJ2-1): DGGITQSPKYLFRKEGQNVTLSCEQNLNHDAMYWYRQDPGQGLRLIYYSQIVNDFQKGDIAEGYSVSREKKESFPLTVTSAQKNPTAFYLCASSRTSGGAKEQFFGPGTRLTVL.

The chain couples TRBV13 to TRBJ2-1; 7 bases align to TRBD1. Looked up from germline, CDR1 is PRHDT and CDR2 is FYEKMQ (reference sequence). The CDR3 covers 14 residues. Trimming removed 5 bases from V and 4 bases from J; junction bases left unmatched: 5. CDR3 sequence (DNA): TGTGCCAGCAGCGATGGACAGGAGTACAATGAGCAGTTCTTC. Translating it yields CASSDGQEYNEQFF.

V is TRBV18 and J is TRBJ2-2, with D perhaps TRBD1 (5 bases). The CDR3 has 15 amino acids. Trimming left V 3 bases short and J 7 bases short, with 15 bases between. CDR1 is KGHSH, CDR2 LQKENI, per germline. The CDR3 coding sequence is TGTGCCAGCTCACCTAATGACTCCCAGGGCGGGGAGCTGTTTTTT. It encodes CASSPNDSQGGELFF.

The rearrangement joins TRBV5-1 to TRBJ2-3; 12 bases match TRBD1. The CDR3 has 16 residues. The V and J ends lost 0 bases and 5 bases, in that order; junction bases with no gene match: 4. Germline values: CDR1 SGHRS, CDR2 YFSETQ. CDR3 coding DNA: TGCGCCAGCAGCTTGGCCGGGACAGGGGGCATAGATACGCAGTATTTT. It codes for CASSLAGTGGIDTQYF.

For the CDR3, the DNA is TGTGCCAGCAGTTTAAACCCCACGGAGCAGTACTTC. Its translation: CASSLNPTEQYF. This sequence joins TRBV28 and TRBJ2-7; the D is unclear. CDR3 length: 12 amino acids. Trimming pared 2 bases from V and 7 bases from J, leaving 9 bases between. The V gene's germline CDR1 is MDHEN and CDR2 SYDVKM.

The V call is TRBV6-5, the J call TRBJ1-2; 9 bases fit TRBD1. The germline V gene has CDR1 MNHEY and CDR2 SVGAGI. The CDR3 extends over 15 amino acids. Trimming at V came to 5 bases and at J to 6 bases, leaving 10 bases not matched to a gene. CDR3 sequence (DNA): TGTGCCAGCAGTCCTATCCTACAGGGGGCCGATGGCTACACCTTC. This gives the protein CASSPILQGADGYTF.

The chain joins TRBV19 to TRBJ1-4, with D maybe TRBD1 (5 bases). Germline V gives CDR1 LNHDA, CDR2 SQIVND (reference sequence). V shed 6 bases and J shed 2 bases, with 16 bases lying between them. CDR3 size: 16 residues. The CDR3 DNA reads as TGTGCCAGTAGGGGACGCCTTGGCAGGACTAATGAAAAACTGTTTTTT. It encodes CASRGRLGRTNEKLFF.

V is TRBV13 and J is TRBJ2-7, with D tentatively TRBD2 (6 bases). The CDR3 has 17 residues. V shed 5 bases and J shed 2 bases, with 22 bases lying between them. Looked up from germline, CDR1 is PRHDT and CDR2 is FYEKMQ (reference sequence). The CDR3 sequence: CASSHGTSEGFTYEQYF. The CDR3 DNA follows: TGTGCCAGCAGCCACGGTACCTCGGAGGGCTTTACCTACGAGCAGTACTTC. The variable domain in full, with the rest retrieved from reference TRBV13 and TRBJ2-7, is AAGVIQSPRHLIKEKRETATLKCYPIPRHDTVYWYQQGPGQDPQFLISFYEKMQSDKGSIPDRFSAQQFSDYHSELNMSSLELGDSALYFCASSHGTSEGFTYEQYFGPGTRLTVT.

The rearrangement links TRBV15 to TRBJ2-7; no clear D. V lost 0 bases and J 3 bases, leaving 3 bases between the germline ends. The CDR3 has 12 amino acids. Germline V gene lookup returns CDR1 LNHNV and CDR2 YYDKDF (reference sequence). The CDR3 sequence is CATSRDFYEQYF. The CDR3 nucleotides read TGTGCCACCAGCAGAGATTTCTACGAGCAGTACTTC.

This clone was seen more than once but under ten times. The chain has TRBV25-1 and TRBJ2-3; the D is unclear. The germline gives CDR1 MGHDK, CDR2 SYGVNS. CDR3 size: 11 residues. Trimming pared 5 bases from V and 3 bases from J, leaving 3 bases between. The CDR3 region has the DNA TGTGCCAGCAGTTTTACAGATACGCAGTATTTT. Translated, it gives CASSFTDTQYF.

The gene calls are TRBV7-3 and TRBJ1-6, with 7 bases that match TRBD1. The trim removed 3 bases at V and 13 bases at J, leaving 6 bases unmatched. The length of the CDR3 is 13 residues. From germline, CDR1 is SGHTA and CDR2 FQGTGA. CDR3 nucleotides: TGTGCCAGCAGCTTTGGGACAGAGGACCCCCTCCACTTT. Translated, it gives CASSFGTEDPLHF.

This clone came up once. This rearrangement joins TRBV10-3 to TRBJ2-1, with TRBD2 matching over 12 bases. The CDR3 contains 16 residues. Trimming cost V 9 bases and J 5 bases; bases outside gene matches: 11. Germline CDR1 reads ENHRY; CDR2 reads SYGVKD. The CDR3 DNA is TGTGCCATAGGGCCCCTAGCGGGAGGGCCCCACAATGAGCAGTTCTTC. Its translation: CAIGPLAGGPHNEQFF.

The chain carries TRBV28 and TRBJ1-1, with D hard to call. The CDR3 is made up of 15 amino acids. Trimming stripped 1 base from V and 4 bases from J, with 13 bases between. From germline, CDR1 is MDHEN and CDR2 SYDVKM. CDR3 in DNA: TGTGCCAGCAGTTTATTGGGAGGTGGAGGCACTGAAGCTTTCTTT. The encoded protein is CASSLLGGGGTEAFF.

The CDR3 DNA reads as TGTGCCAGCAGTTTACGAGGGGGAGGACAGCCCCAGCATTTT. Translated, it gives CASSLRGGGQPQHF. The V gene is TRBV28, the J gene TRBJ1-5; tentative D call: TRBD1 (6 bases). The germline V and J ends were trimmed by 2 bases and 7 bases, with 12 bases remaining between them. Germline-derived CDR1 and CDR2 are MDHEN and SYDVKM. This CDR3 has 14 residues.

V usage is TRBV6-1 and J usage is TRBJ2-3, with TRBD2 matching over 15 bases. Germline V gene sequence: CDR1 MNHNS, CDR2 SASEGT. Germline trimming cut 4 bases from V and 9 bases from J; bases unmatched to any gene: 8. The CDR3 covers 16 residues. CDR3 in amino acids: CASSGTSGGGVGTQYF. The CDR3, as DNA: TGTGCCAGCAGTGGGACTAGCGGGGGGGGAGTGGGGACGCAGTATTTT.

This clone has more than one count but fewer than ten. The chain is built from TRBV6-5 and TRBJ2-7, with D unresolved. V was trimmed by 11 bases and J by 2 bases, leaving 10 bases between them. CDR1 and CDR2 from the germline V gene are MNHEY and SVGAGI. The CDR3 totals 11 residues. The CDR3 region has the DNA TGTGCCGCCGGGCCTCCCTACGAGCAGTACTTC. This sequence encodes CAAGPPYEQYF.